This is a list of T cell receptor beta chains from one sample in a study of blood T cell repertoires in COVID-19. Data came from immunoSEQ multiplex PCR; TCRdb stores just in-frame clones and leaves some out. The profile shows 300,000 or so clones, 85% to 90% of them singletons. Material: peripheral blood. Every receptor here comes from a man aged 65-85 years with acute or convalescent COVID-19. The CDR3 runs from the conserved cysteine through the conserved F or W. D genes are given only for firm matches. Only some rows state a clone size, as once, few, many or a class for expanded clones.

D gene | clone size | J gene | V gene | CDR3 DNA | CDR3 protein
TRBD1 | . | TRBJ1-1 | TRBV18 | TGTGCCAGCTCCCTTCAGACAGGGGTTAGTACTGAAGCTTTCTTT | CASSLQTGVSTEAFF
. | . | TRBJ1-1 | TRBV6-5 | TGTGCCAGCAGTTATGCGGGTGATGAAGCTTTCTTT | CASSYAGDEAFF
. | . | TRBJ2-2 | TRBV7-3 | TGTGCCAGCACACCGGGGACCGGGGAGCTGTTTTTT | CASTPGTGELFF
. | once | TRBJ2-2 | TRBV19 | TGTGCCAGTAGTCCCAGGGACATAATCCCCGGGGAGCTGTTTTTT | CASSPRDIIPGELFF
. | . | TRBJ1-2 | TRBV4-2 | TGTGCCAGCAGCCAAGAGGGAGGGTTGGGCTACACCTTC | CASSQEGGLGYTF
. | . | TRBJ2-2 | TRBV11-2 | TGTGCCAGCAGCTTGAATACGGGAGCCGGTACCGGGGAGCTGTTTTTT | CASSLNTGAGTGELFF
TRBD2 | . | TRBJ2-1 | TRBV6-5 | TGTGCCATCTCGAGGGACTATGGGCAAAGTGAGCAGTTCTTC | CAISRDYGQSEQFF
. | . | TRBJ2-2 | TRBV4-3 | TGCGCCAGCAGCCAAGAGGGGGCCGGCGGGGAGCTGTTTTTT | CASSQEGAGGELFF
TRBD1 | . | TRBJ2-2 | TRBV6-5 | TGTGCCAGCAGTCGTCGACAGGGCAACACCGGGGAGCTGTTTTTT | CASSRRQGNTGELFF
TRBD2 | few | TRBJ2-7 | TRBV30 | TGTGCCTGGAACCGGGCGGGAGTCGGCTACGAGCAGTACTTC | CAWNRAGVGYEQYF
TRBD2 | few | TRBJ2-7 | TRBV5-1 | TGCGCCAGCAGCTTGGCCGGGACTAGCCACTACGAGCAGTACTTC | CASSLAGTSHYEQYF
. | . | TRBJ1-2 | TRBV6-5 | TGTGCCAGCGGCAGGAACTATGGCTACACCTTC | CASGRNYGYTF
. | . | TRBJ2-7 | TRBV6-5 | TGTGCCAGCAGGAGGCAGGGTCTCTACGAGCAGTACTTC | CASRRQGLYEQYF
TRBD1 | once | TRBJ2-5 | TRBV5-1 | TGCGCCAGCAGCTGGTCAGGGACAGGGAAAGAGACCCAGTACTTC | CASSWSGTGKETQYF
. | . | TRBJ1-1 | TRBV4-3 | TGCGCCAGCAGCCTCCTTACAGGGGAAGCTTTCTTT | CASSLLTGEAFF
. | . | TRBJ1-1 | TRBV29-1 | TGCAGCGTTGCCAGCGGGATGACCAAAACATGGACTGAAGCTTTCTTT | CSVASGMTKTWTEAFF
. | . | TRBJ1-6 | TRBV9 | TGTGCCAGCAGCGTAGACCCCAGGGTGTCCTATAATTCACCCCTCCACTTT | CASSVDPRVSYNSPLHF
TRBD1 | . | TRBJ1-1 | TRBV7-2 | TGTGCCAGCAGCTCCTGGACAGGGAGGAACACTGAAGCTTTCTTT | CASSSWTGRNTEAFF
TRBD1 | . | TRBJ2-2 | TRBV29-1 | TGCAGCGTACGACAGGGGTCATCGAACACCGGGGAGCTGTTTTTT | CSVRQGSSNTGELFF
. | . | TRBJ2-3 | TRBV5-6 | TGTGCCAGCAGCTTTGGACAGCTCACAGATACGCAGTATTTT | CASSFGQLTDTQYF